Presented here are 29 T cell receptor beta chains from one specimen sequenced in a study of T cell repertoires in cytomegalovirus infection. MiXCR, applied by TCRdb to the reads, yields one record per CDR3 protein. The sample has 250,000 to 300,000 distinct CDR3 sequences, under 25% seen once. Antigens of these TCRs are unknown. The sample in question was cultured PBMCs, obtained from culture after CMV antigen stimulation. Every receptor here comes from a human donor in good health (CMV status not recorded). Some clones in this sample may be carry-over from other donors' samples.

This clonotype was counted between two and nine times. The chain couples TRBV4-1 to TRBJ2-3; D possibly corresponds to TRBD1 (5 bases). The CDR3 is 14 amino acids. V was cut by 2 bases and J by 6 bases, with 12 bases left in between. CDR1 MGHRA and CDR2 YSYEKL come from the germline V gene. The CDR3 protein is CASSQTRNRDTQYF. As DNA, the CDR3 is TGCGCCAGCAGCCAAACCAGAAACAGGGATACGCAGTATTTT.

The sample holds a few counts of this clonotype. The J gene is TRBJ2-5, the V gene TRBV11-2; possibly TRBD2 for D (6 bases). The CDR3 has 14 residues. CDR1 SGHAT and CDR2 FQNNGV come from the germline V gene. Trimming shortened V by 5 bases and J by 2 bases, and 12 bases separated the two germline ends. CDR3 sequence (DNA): TGTGCCAGCAGCCTAGGACTATTTCAAGAGACCCAGTACTTC. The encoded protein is CASSLGLFQETQYF.

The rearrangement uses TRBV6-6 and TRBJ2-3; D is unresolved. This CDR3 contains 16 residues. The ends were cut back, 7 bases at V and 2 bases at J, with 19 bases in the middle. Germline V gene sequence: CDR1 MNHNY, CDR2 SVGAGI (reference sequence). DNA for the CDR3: TGTGCCAGCACCGAACTACGGGCCCCCCTCACAGATACGCAGTATTTT. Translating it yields CASTELRAPLTDTQYF.

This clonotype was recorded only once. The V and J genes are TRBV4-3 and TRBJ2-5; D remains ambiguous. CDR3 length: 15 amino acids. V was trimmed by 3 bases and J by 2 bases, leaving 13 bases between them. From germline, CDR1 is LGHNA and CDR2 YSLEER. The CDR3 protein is CASSQSWAPQETQYF. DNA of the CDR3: TGCGCCAGCAGCCAGAGCTGGGCCCCACAAGAGACCCAGTACTTC.

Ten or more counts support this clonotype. The CDR3: CASSLNSGDYGYTF. The CDR3 nucleotides read TGTGCCAGCAGCTTAAATTCGGGGGACTATGGCTACACCTTC. This chain uses TRBV7-2 with TRBJ1-2, with a possible D match to TRBD1 (5 bases). The CDR3 spans 14 residues. CDR1 and CDR2 from the germline V gene are SGHTA and FQGNSA. V lost 2 bases and J lost 3, with 10 bases in between.

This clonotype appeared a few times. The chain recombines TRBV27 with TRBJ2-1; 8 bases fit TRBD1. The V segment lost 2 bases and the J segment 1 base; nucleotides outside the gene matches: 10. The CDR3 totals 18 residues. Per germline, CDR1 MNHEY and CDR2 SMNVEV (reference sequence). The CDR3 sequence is CASSLLSPQGASYNEQFF. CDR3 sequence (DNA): TGTGCCAGCAGTTTACTTTCCCCCCAGGGGGCATCCTACAATGAGCAGTTCTTC.

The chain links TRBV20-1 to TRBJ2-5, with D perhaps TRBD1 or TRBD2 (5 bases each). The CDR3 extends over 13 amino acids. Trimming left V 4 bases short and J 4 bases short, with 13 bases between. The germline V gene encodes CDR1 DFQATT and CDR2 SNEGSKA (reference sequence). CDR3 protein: CSANQLGRETQYF. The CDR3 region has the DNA TGCAGTGCTAACCAGTTGGGACGAGAGACCCAGTACTTC.

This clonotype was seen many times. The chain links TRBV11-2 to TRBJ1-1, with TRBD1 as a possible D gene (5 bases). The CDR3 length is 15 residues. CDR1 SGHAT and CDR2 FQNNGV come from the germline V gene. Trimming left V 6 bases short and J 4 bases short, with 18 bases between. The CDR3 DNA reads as TGTGCCAGCAGACCTACCACCCGGGGGTCCACTGAAGCTTTCTTT. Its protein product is CASRPTTRGSTEAFF.

The CDR3 loop is CASSRDFRAVDVELFF. DNA for the CDR3: TGTGCCAGCAGTAGGGACTTCCGGGCAGTAGACGTGGAGCTGTTTTTT. J is TRBJ2-2 and V is TRBV2, with D possibly being TRBD2 (6 bases). Trimming took off 5 bases at V and 10 bases at J, with 23 bases between the two ends. Germline V gene sequence: CDR1 SNHLY, CDR2 FYNNEI. The length of the CDR3 is 16 residues.

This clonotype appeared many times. DNA of the CDR3: TGTGCCAGCAAGAGTCGGTCGAGCTCCTACGAGCAGTACTTC. As protein: CASKSRSSSYEQYF. The J gene is TRBJ2-7, the V gene TRBV6-5; D gene unclear. The V and J ends lost 7 bases and 0 bases respectively, with 13 bases between them. The CDR3 covers 14 residues. Germline V gives CDR1 MNHEY, CDR2 SVGAGI.

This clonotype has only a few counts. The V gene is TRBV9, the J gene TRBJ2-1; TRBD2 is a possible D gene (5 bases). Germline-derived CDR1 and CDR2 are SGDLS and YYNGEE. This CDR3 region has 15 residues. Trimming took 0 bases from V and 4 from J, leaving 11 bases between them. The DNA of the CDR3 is TGTGCCAGCAGCGTAGAAACGGGGAAATACAATGAGCAGTTCTTC. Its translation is CASSVETGKYNEQFF. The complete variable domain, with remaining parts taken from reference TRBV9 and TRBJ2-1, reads DSGVTQTPKHLITATGQRVTLRCSPRSGDLSVYWYQQSLDQGLQFLIQYYNGEERAKGNILERFSAQQFPDLHSELNLSSLELGDSALYFCASSVETGKYNEQFFGPGTRLTVL.

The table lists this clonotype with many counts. The DNA of the CDR3 is TGTGCCAGCAGCGTAGGGACTACCCAGACCTACGAGCAGTACTTC. This sequence encodes CASSVGTTQTYEQYF. The chain has TRBV5-4 and TRBJ2-7; 7 positions agree with TRBD2. The V gene's germline CDR1 is SGHNT and CDR2 YYREEE (reference sequence). The CDR3 extends over 15 amino acids. V lost 4 bases and J lost 2; bases outside the gene matches: 9.

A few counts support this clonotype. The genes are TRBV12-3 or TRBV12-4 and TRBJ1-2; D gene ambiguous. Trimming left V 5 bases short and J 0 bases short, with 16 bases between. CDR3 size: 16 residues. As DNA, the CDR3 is TGTGCCAGCAGTCCGACGGAGGCCCCAGCTAACTATGGCTACACCTTC. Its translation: CASSPTEAPANYGYTF.

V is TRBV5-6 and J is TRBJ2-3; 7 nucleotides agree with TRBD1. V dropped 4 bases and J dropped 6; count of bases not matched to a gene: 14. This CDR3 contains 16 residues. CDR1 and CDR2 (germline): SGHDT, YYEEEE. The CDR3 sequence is CASSRYTGDSLDTQYF. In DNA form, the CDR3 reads TGTGCCAGCAGCCGATATACAGGGGATTCCCTGGATACGCAGTATTTT.

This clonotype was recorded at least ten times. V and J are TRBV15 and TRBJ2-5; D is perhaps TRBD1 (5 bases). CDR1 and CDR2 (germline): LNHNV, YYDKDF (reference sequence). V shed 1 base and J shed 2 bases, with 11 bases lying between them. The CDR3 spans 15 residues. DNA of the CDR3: TGTGCCACCAGCAGAGGTGGTGGGGCGCAAGAGACCCAGTACTTC. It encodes CATSRGGGAQETQYF.

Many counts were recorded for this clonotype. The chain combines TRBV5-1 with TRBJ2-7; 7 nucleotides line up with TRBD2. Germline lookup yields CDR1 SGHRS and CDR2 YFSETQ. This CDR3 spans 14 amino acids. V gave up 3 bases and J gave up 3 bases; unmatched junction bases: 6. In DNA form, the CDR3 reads TGCGCCAGCAGCTCCGGGACTACCCTCTACGAGCAGTACTTC. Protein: CASSSGTTLYEQYF.

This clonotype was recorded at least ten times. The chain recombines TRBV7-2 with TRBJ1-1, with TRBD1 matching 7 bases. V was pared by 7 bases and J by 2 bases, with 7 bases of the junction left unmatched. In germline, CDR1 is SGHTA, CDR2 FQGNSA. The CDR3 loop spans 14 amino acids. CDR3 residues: CASIKGTANTEAFF. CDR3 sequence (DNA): TGTGCCAGCATCAAAGGGACAGCCAACACTGAAGCTTTCTTT.

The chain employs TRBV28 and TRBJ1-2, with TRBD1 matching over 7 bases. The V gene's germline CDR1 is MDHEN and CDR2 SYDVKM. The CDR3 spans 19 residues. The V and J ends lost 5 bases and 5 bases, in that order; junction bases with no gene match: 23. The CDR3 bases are TGTGCCAGCAGTCTTAGTTTTCCCGGGGGACAGAAAGAGAGATATGGCTACACCTTC. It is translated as CASSLSFPGGQKERYGYTF.

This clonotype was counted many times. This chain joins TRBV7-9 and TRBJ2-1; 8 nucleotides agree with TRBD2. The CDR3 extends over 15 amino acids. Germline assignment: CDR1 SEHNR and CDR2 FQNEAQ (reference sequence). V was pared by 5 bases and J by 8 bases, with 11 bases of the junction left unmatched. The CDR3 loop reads CASSPPGRALDEQFF. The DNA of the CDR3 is TGTGCCAGCAGCCCCCCCGGGAGGGCCCTCGATGAGCAGTTCTTC.

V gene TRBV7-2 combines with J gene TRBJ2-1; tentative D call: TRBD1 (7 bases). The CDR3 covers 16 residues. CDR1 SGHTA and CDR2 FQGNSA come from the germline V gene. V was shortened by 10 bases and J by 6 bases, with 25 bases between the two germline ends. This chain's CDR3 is CATSKGGTVIPNEQFF. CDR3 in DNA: TGTGCCACCTCCAAAGGCGGGACAGTGATACCCAATGAGCAGTTCTTC.

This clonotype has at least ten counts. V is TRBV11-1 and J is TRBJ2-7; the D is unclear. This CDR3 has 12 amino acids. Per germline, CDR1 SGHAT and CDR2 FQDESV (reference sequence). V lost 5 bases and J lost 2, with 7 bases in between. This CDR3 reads CASSLSTYEQYF. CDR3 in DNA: TGTGCCAGCAGCCTTTCCACCTACGAGCAGTACTTC.

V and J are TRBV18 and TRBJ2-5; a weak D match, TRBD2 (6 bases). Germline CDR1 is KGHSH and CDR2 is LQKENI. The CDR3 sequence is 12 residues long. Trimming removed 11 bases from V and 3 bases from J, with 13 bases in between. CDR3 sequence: CASAGEEETQYF. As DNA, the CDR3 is TGTGCCTCTGCTGGGGAGGAAGAGACCCAGTACTTC.

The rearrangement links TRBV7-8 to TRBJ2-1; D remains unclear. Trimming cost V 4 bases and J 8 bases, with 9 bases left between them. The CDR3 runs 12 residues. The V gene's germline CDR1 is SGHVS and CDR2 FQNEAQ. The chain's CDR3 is CASSSALDEQFF. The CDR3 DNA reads TGTGCCAGCAGCTCGGCCCTGGATGAGCAGTTCTTC.

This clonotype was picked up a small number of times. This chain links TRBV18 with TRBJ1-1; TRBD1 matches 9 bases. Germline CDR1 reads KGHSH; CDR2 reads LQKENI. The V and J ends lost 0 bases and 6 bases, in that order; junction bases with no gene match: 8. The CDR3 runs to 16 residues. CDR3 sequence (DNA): TGTGCCAGCTCACCACCCACAGGGGGCTTACTCCCTGAAGCTTTCTTT. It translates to CASSPPTGGLLPEAFF.

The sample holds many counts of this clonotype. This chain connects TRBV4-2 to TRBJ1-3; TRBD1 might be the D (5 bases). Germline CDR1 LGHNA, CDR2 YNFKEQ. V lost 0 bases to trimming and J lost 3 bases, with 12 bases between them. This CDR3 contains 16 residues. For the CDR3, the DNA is TGTGCCAGCAGCCAAGATGTCGGGGCTCTTGGAAACACCATATATTTT. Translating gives CASSQDVGALGNTIYF.

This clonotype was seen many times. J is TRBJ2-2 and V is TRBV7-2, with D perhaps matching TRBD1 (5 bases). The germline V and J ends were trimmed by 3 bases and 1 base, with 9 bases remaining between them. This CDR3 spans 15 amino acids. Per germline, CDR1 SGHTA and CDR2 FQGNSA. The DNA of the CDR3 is TGTGCCAGCAGCTTCCAGGGCCAGAACACCGGGGAGCTGTTTTTT. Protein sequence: CASSFQGQNTGELFF.

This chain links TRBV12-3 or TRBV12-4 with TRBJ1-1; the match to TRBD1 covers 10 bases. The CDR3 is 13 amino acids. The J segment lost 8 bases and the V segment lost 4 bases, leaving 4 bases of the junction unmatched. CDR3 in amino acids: CASSWTGGAEAFF. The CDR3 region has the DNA TGTGCCAGCAGTTGGACAGGGGGAGCGGAAGCTTTCTTT.

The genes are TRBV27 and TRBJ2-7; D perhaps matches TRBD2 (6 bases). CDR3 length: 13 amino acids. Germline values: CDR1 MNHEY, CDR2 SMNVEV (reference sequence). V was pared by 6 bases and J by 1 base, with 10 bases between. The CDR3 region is CASRRSGSYEQYV. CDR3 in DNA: TGTGCCAGCAGAAGAAGCGGGTCCTACGAGCAGTACGTC.

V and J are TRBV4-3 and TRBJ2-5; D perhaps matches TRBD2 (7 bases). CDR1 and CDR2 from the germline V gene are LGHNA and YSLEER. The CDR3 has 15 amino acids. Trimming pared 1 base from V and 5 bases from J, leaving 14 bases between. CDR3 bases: TGCGCCAGCAGCCAAGTTGGGGGAGGGGGGGAGACCCAGTACTTC. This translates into CASSQVGGGGETQYF.